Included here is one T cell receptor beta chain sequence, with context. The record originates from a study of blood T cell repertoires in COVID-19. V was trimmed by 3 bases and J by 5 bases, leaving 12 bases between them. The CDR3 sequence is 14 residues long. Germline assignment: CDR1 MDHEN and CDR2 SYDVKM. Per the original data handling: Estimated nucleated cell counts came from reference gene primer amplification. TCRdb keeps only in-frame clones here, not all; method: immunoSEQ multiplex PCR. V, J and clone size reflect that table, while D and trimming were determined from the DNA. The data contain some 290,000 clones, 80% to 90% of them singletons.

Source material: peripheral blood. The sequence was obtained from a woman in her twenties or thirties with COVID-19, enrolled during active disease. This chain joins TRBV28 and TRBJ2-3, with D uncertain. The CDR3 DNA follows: TGTGCCAGCAGTTTTAGGCTAGTCGTAGATACGCAGTATTTT. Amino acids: CASSFRLVVDTQYF.